This T cell receptor (beta chain) was captured in a study of radiotherapy plus CTLA-4 blockade in lung cancer. In the study overall: Disease control reached under 35%, with objective responses in around 19%.

This CDR3 region has 15 residues. V trimming: 2 bases; J trimming: 7 bases; junction bases outside the gene matches: 9. From germline, CDR1 is MDHEN and CDR2 SYDVKM. A remark on this clone: Its antigen is unidentified.

Profiling relied on immunoSEQ multiplex PCR, and the TCRdb table lists in-frame clones only, not all of them. There are over 80,000 clones in the sample; around four fifths occur only once, and 0.82% lies in the top ten. Ipilimumab CTLA-4 blockade and focal radiation were given to patients with chemo-refractory metastatic non-small-cell lung cancer. The study's findings and limits: After treatment with radiotherapy plus ipilimumab, TCR clones that came from the tumor expanded in blood. Early clonal dynamics of blood T cells, together with interferon-beta, were reported as the best response predictor.

The sample was peripheral blood, taken from a patient treated with radiotherapy plus ipilimumab. The receptor's source is a human donor with non-small cell lung cancer who had stable disease on radiotherapy plus ipilimumab. The V call is TRBV28, the J call TRBJ1-2, with 8 positions matching TRBD1. CDR3 sequence reads: CASSLIGTGGLGYTF. The CDR3 DNA sequence: TGTGCCAGCAGTTTAATTGGGACAGGCGGTCTTGGCTACACCTTC.